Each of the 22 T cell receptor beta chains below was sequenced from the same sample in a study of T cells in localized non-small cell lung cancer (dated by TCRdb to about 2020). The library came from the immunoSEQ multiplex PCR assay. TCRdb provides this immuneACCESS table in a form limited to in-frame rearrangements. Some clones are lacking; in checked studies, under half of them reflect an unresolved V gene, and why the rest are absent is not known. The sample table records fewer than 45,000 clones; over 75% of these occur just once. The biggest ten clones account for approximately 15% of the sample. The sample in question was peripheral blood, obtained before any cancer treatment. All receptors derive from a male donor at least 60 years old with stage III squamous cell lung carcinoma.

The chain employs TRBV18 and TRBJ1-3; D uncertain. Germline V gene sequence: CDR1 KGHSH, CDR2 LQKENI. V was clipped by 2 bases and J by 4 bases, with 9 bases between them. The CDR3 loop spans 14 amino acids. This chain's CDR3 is CASSPENYGNTIYF. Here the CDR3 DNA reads TGTGCCAGCTCACCAGAGAATTACGGAAACACCATATATTTT.

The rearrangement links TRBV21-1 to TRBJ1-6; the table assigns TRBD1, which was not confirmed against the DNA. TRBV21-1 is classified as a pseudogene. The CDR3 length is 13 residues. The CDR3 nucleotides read TGTGCCAGCAACCAGGGGGTAGGCTCACCCCTCCACTTT. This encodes CASNQGVGSPLHF.

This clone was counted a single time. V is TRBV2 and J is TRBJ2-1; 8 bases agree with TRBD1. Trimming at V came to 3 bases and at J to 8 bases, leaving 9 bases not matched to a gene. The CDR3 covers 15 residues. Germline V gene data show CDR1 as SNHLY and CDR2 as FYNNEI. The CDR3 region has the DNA TGTGCCAGCAGTGAGCCAGACAGGGGTGGGGATGAGCAGTTCTTC. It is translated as CASSEPDRGGDEQFF.

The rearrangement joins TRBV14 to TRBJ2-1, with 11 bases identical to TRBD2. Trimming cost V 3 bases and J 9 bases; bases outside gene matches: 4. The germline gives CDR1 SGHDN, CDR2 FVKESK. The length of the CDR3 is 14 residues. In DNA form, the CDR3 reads TGTGCCAGCAGCCATACTAGCGGGAGAAGTGAGCAGTTCTTC. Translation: CASSHTSGRSEQFF.

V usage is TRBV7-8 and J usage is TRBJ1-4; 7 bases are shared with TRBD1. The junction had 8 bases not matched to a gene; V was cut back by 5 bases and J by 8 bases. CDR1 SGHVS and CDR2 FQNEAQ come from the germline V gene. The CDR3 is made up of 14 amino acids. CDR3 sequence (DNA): TGTGCCAGCAGCCGAGGGGGCTTCGGGGAAAAACTGTTTTTT. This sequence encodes CASSRGGFGEKLFF.

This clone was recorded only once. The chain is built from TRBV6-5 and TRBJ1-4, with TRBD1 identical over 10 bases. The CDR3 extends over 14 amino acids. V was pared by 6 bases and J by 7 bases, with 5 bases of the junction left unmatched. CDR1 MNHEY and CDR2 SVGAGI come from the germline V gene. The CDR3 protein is CASRGQGWTEKLFF. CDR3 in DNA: TGTGCCAGCAGGGGACAGGGGTGGACTGAAAAACTGTTTTTT.

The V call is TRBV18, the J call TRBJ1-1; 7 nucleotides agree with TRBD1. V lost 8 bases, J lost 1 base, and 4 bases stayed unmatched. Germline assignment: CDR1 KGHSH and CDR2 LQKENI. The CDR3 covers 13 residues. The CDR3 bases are TGTGCCAGCACAGGACAGGCGAACACTGAAGCTTTCTTT. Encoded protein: CASTGQANTEAFF.

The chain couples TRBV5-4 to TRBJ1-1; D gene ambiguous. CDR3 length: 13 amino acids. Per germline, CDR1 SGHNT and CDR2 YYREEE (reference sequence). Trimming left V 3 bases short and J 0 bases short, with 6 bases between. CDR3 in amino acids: CASSYRVNTEAFF. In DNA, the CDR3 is TGTGCCAGCAGCTACCGGGTGAACACTGAAGCTTTCTTT.

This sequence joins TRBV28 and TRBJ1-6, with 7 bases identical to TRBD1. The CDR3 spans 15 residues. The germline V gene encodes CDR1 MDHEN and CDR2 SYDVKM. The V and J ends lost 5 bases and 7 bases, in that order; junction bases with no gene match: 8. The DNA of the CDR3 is TGTGCCAGCAGTAGACCGGGACAGAAGAATTCACCCCTCCACTTT. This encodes CASSRPGQKNSPLHF.

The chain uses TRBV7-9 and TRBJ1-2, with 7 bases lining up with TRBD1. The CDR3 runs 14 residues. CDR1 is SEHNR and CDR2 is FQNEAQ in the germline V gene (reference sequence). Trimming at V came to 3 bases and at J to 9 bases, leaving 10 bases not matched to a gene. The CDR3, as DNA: TGTGCCAGCAGCTTCGATATCGGGACAGCCAGCTACACCTTC. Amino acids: CASSFDIGTASYTF. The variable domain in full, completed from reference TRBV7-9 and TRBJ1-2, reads DTGVSQNPRHKITKRGQNVTFRCDPISEHNRLYWYRQTLGQGPEFLTYFQNEAQLEKSRLLSDRFSAERPKGSFSTLEIQRTEQGDSAMYLCASSFDIGTASYTFGSGTRLTVV.

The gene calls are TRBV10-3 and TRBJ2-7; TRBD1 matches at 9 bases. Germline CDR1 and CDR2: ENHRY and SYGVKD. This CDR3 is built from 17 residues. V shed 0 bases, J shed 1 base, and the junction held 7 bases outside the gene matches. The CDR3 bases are TGTGCCATCAGTGAGTCAGGGAGAGACAGGGGGTCCTACGAGCAGTACTTC. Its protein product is CAISESGRDRGSYEQYF.

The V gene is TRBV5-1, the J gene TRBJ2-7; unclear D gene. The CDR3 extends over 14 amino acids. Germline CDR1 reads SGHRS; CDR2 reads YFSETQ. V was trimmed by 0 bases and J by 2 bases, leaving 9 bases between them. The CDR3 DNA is TGCGCCAGCAGCTTGGCCGGAGATGCCTACGAGCAGTACTTC. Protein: CASSLAGDAYEQYF.

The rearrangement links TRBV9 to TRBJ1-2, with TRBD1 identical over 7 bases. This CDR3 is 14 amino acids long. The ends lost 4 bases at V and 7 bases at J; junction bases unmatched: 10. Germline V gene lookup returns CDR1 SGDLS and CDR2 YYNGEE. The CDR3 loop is CASSPITGVGGYTF. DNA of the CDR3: TGTGCCAGCAGCCCGATCACAGGGGTCGGTGGCTACACCTTC.

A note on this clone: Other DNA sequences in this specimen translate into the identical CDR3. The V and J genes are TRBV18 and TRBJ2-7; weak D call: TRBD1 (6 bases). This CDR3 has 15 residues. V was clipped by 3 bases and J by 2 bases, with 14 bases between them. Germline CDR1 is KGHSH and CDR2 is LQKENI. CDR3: CASSPPGRGPYEQYF. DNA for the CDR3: TGTGCCAGCTCACCCCCGGGCAGGGGTCCCTACGAGCAGTACTTC.

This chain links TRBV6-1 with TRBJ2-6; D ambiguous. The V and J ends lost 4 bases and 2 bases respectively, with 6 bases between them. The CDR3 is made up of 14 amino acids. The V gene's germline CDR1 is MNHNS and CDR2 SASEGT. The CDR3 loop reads CASSGGPGANVLTF. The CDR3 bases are TGTGCCAGCAGTGGGGGTCCTGGGGCCAACGTCCTGACTTTC.

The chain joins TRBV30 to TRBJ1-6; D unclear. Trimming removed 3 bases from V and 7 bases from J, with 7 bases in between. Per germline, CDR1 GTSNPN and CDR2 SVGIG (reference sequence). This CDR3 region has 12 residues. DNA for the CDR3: TGTGCCTGGAGGGAGGGAAATTCACCCCTCCACTTT. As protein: CAWREGNSPLHF.

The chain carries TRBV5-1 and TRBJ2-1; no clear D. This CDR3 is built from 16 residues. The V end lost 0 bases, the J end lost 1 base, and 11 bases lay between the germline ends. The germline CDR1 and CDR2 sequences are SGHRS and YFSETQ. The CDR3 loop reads CASSLAGSLSYNEQFF. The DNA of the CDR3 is TGCGCCAGCAGCTTGGCCGGCAGCCTTTCCTACAATGAGCAGTTCTTC.

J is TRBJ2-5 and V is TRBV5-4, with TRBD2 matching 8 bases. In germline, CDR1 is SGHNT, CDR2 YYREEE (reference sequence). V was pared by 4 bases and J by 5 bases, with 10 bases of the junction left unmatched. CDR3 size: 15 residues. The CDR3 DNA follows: TGTGCCAGCAGCAAACTACTCGGGGGGGTTGAGACCCAGTACTTC. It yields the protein CASSKLLGGVETQYF.

CDR3 coding DNA: TGTGCCAGCAGCCAAAAAGGAGGGCGGGAGCTCAGTGAGCAGTTCTTC. Residues: CASSQKGGRELSEQFF. The chain recombines TRBV7-8 with TRBJ2-1; the match to TRBD2 covers 7 bases. The CDR3 sequence is 16 residues long. V lost 5 bases, J lost 9 bases, and 16 bases stayed unmatched. CDR1 is SGHVS, CDR2 FQNEAQ, per germline.

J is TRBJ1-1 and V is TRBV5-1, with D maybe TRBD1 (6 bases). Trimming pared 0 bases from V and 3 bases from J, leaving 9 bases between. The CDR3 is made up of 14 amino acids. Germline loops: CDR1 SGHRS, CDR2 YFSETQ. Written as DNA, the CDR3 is TGCGCCAGCAGCTTGGAAGGGGGACACACTGAAGCTTTCTTT. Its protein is CASSLEGGHTEAFF.

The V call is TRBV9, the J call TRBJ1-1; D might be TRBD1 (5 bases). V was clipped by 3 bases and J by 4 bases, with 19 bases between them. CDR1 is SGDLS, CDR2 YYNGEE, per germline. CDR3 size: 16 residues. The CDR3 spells CASSAYREGLGTEAFF. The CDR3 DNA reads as TGTGCCAGCAGCGCCTATCGGGAGGGGTTGGGCACTGAAGCTTTCTTT.

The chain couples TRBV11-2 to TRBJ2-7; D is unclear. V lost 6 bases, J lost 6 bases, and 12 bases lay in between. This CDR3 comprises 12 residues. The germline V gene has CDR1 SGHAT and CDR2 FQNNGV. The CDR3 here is CASSSGLVEQYF. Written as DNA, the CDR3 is TGTGCCAGCAGTTCCGGTTTGGTCGAGCAGTACTTC.